This TCR beta chain originates from a study of vaccination effects on CD4 cells after COVID-19. On the study more broadly: ViraFEST used viral peptide pools to expand antigen-specific CD4+ T cells before sequencing. Study conclusions and caveats: Early post-infection timepoints were absent, and convalescent patients were few. Late post-vaccination samples showed marked contraction of infection- and vaccine-induced clones.

Regarding this clone: No antigen is known for it.

V lost 6 bases and J lost 4; bases outside the gene matches: 2. The CDR3 is made up of 11 amino acids. Germline values: CDR1 SQVTM, CDR2 ANQGSEA. Libraries were prepared by immunoSEQ multiplex PCR; TCRdb keeps only in-frame clonotypes and omits some of them. The sample has over 45,000 clones; 50% to 80% are singletons. Cells that had been cultured for less than eleven days were the source of isolated CD4+ T cells. People in the vaccine group had not been infected with SARS-CoV-2 before, and their nucleocapsid antibodies were negative. The TCR originated in a human donor who received a COVID-19 vaccine. The input for sequencing was CD4+ T cells from PBMCs cultured without peptide, taken before COVID-19 vaccination. V and J are TRBV29-1 and TRBJ2-5; 7 bases are a match to TRBD1. CDR3 bases: TGCAGCGTCAGGACAGGAGAGACCCAGTACTTC. Translating gives CSVRTGETQYF.